This T cell receptor beta chain was observed in a study of cytomegalovirus exposure and HLA in healthy donors. Across the study: The use of the same platform for the 100 to 150 validation repertoires and the 550 to 850 first-cohort repertoires was reported by a later analysis.

Concerning this clone: The target antigen is unknown.

Using immunoSEQ multiplex PCR, the repertoire was profiled, and TCRdb retains in-frame clones only, with some absent. Of 150,000 to 200,000 clones in the sample, 84% were seen once. Study-wide points: According to the study, 160 or so TCR beta chains were cytomegalovirus-associated. Most TCR sequences were seen very rarely across donors, but some public TCRs occurred in many.

The CDR3 is 13 amino acids. Trimming removed 6 bases from V and 8 bases from J, with 13 bases in between. Germline V gene lookup returns CDR1 MDHEN and CDR2 SYDVKM. Sequences were obtained from PBMCs. The gene calls are TRBV28 and TRBJ1-4; D is possibly TRBD1 (6 bases). The TCR comes from a young man in good health and CMV-seropositive. The CDR3 reads CASRLGQFEKLFF. The CDR3 nucleotides are TGTGCCAGCAGACTCGGACAGTTCGAAAAACTGTTTTTT. Together with reference TRBV28 and TRBJ1-4, the CDR3 gives the full variable domain: DVKVTQSSRYLVKRTGEKVFLECVQDMDHENMFWYRQDPGLGLRLIYFSYDVKMKEKGDIPEGYSVSREKKERFSLILESASTNQTSMYLCASRLGQFEKLFFGSGTQLSVL.